These T cell receptor beta chains were read from a single sample in a study of vaccination and CD4 T cells after COVID-19. TCRdb reprocessed the PCR reads via MiXCR and lists one record per CDR3 protein. The sample includes 15,000 to 20,000 distinct CDR3 sequences, approximately 31% seen only once; the top ten take 15% to 18%. These receptors' antigens are unknown. The sample was cultured CD4+ T cells from blood. The receptors originated from a human donor with COVID-19. The CDR3 runs from the conserved cysteine through the conserved F or W. The order of the fields is J gene, V gene, clone size, D gene, CDR3 protein, CDR3 DNA. The D gene is left open where the match is weak. Rows give clone size only sometimes, using once, few, many, or a class for an expanded clone.

J gene: TRBJ1-2; V gene: TRBV25-1; clone size: .; D gene: .; CDR3 protein: CASSSTSNYGYTF; CDR3 DNA: TGTGCCAGCAGTTCAACAAGTAACTATGGCTACACCTTC
J gene: TRBJ2-1; V gene: TRBV7-9; clone size: .; D gene: TRBD2; CDR3 protein: CASSRLAGGRHEQFF; CDR3 DNA: TGTGCCAGCAGCAGACTAGCGGGGGGGCGTCATGAGCAGTTCTTC
J gene: TRBJ1-1; V gene: TRBV5-6; clone size: .; D gene: .; CDR3 protein: CASSLGGKGTEAFF; CDR3 DNA: TGTGCCAGCAGCTTGGGGGGCAAAGGCACTGAAGCTTTCTTT
J gene: TRBJ2-5; V gene: TRBV6-5; clone size: .; D gene: TRBD2; CDR3 protein: CASSYVGAGGQPETQYF; CDR3 DNA: TGTGCCAGCAGTTACGTGGGAGCGGGGGGGCAACCAGAGACCCAGTACTTC
J gene: TRBJ2-3; V gene: TRBV11-2; clone size: .; D gene: TRBD2; CDR3 protein: CASSLPGLAADTQYF; CDR3 DNA: TGTGCCAGCAGCTTACCGGGACTAGCCGCAGATACGCAGTATTTT
J gene: TRBJ2-2; V gene: TRBV6-5; clone size: few; D gene: .; CDR3 protein: CASSYRSAMRQYTGELFF; CDR3 DNA: TGTGCCAGCAGTTATCGGAGTGCGATGAGACAATACACCGGGGAGCTGTTTTTT
J gene: TRBJ2-1; V gene: TRBV6-1; clone size: once; D gene: TRBD1; CDR3 protein: CASTPLSAGGYNEQFF; CDR3 DNA: TGTGCCAGCACCCCCCTGTCCGCAGGGGGCTACAATGAGCAGTTCTTC
J gene: TRBJ1-1; V gene: TRBV27; clone size: few; D gene: .; CDR3 protein: CASSPRRGSTEAFF; CDR3 DNA: TGTGCCAGCAGTCCAAGGAGAGGGAGCACTGAAGCTTTCTTT
J gene: TRBJ2-1; V gene: TRBV20-1; clone size: .; D gene: TRBD2; CDR3 protein: CSAVLAKEQFF; CDR3 DNA: TGCAGTGCCGTACTAGCGAAGGAGCAGTTCTTC
J gene: TRBJ1-2; V gene: TRBV2; clone size: medium-sized; D gene: .; CDR3 protein: CASSAIGGSGYTF; CDR3 DNA: TGTGCCAGCAGTGCGATCGGGGGTTCAGGCTACACCTTC
J gene: TRBJ2-1; V gene: TRBV7-9; clone size: .; D gene: TRBD2; CDR3 protein: CASSPGTSGGPGFF; CDR3 DNA: TGTGCCAGCAGCCCCGGGACTAGCGGGGGCCCTGGGTTCTTC
J gene: TRBJ1-2; V gene: TRBV27; clone size: medium-sized; D gene: .; CDR3 protein: CASSEGGYGYTF; CDR3 DNA: TGTGCCAGCAGTGAAGGGGGGTATGGCTACACCTTC
J gene: TRBJ2-1; V gene: TRBV2; clone size: .; D gene: TRBD2; CDR3 protein: CASSVSGGGDEQFF; CDR3 DNA: TGTGCCAGCAGTGTTAGCGGGGGAGGCGATGAGCAGTTCTTC
J gene: TRBJ2-4; V gene: TRBV19; clone size: few; D gene: .; CDR3 protein: CASGRDLQYF; CDR3 DNA: TGTGCCAGTGGCCGGGACCTTCAGTACTTC
J gene: TRBJ1-2; V gene: TRBV5-1; clone size: few; D gene: .; CDR3 protein: CASSLGSGSNYGYTF; CDR3 DNA: TGCGCCAGCAGCTTGGGGTCAGGATCCAACTATGGCTACACCTTC
J gene: TRBJ1-5; V gene: TRBV28; clone size: .; D gene: .; CDR3 protein: CASSLGQGNQPQHF; CDR3 DNA: TGTGCCAGCAGTTTGGGCCAGGGGAATCAGCCCCAGCATTTT
J gene: TRBJ2-7; V gene: TRBV5-4; clone size: .; D gene: .; CDR3 protein: CASSLGGARDSYEQYF; CDR3 DNA: TGTGCCAGCAGCTTGGGCGGGGCCAGGGACTCCTACGAGCAGTACTTC
J gene: TRBJ1-1; V gene: TRBV6-1; clone size: .; D gene: .; CDR3 protein: CASTSPPKNTEAFF; CDR3 DNA: TGTGCCAGCACCTCCCCTCCGAAAAACACTGAAGCTTTCTTT
J gene: TRBJ2-7; V gene: TRBV28; clone size: .; D gene: .; CDR3 protein: CASSLEYEQYF; CDR3 DNA: TGTGCCAGCAGTTTAGAGTACGAGCAGTACTTC
J gene: TRBJ2-5; V gene: TRBV20-1; clone size: few; D gene: TRBD1; CDR3 protein: CSARETGGRETQYF; CDR3 DNA: TGCAGTGCTAGAGAGACAGGGGGCCGGGAGACCCAGTACTTC
J gene: TRBJ1-2; V gene: TRBV11-3; clone size: few; D gene: .; CDR3 protein: CASSSGAQGGYTF; CDR3 DNA: TGTGCCAGCAGCTCGGGCGCTCAGGGTGGCTACACCTTC
J gene: TRBJ1-1; V gene: TRBV29-1; clone size: .; D gene: .; CDR3 protein: CSVDRRDTEAFF; CDR3 DNA: TGCAGCGTTGACCGCAGGGACACTGAAGCTTTCTTT
J gene: TRBJ2-4; V gene: TRBV9; clone size: .; D gene: TRBD2; CDR3 protein: CASSAGGAYIQYF; CDR3 DNA: TGTGCCAGCAGCGCCGGGGGGGCGTACATTCAGTACTTC
J gene: TRBJ2-6; V gene: TRBV7-8; clone size: few; D gene: TRBD1; CDR3 protein: CASSSGTGASGANVLTF; CDR3 DNA: TGTGCCAGCAGCTCCGGGACAGGGGCCTCTGGGGCCAACGTCCTGACTTTC
J gene: TRBJ2-1; V gene: TRBV6-1; clone size: .; D gene: .; CDR3 protein: CASSESSVGTLRNEQFF; CDR3 DNA: TGTGCCAGCAGTGAATCATCCGTCGGAACCTTACGGAATGAGCAGTTCTTC
J gene: TRBJ2-1; V gene: TRBV20-1; clone size: few; D gene: .; CDR3 protein: CSARDPERAGNEQFF; CDR3 DNA: TGCAGTGCTAGAGATCCCGAGAGGGCGGGCAATGAGCAGTTCTTC
J gene: TRBJ2-1; V gene: TRBV6-5; clone size: .; D gene: TRBD2; CDR3 protein: CASSYSERGTYNEQFF; CDR3 DNA: TGTGCCAGCAGTTACTCGGAGCGGGGGACCTACAATGAGCAGTTCTTC
J gene: TRBJ2-2; V gene: TRBV7-9; clone size: .; D gene: .; CDR3 protein: CASSFRQGLNTGELFF; CDR3 DNA: TGTGCCAGCAGCTTTCGTCAGGGGTTGAACACCGGGGAGCTGTTTTTT
J gene: TRBJ2-5; V gene: TRBV6-2/TRBV6-3; clone size: .; D gene: TRBD1; CDR3 protein: CASSYSAGGETQYF; CDR3 DNA: TGTGCCAGCAGTTACTCGGCAGGGGGAGAGACCCAGTACTTC
J gene: TRBJ2-3; V gene: TRBV11-2; clone size: few; D gene: .; CDR3 protein: CASSQLMGSLADTQYF; CDR3 DNA: TGTGCCAGCAGCCAGCTCATGGGGTCGCTCGCAGATACGCAGTATTTT
J gene: TRBJ1-6; V gene: TRBV19; clone size: .; D gene: TRBD1; CDR3 protein: CASSAQGQKNSPLHF; CDR3 DNA: TGTGCCAGTAGTGCCCAGGGACAGAAGAATTCACCCCTCCACTTT
J gene: TRBJ2-1; V gene: TRBV4-2; clone size: .; D gene: TRBD2; CDR3 protein: CASSRASGGSNEQFF; CDR3 DNA: TGTGCCAGCAGCCGCGCTAGCGGGGGTTCGAATGAGCAGTTCTTC
J gene: TRBJ2-2; V gene: TRBV6-1; clone size: .; D gene: .; CDR3 protein: CASSANGAGMAGELFF; CDR3 DNA: TGTGCCAGCAGCGCGAACGGGGCGGGGATGGCCGGGGAGCTGTTTTTT
J gene: TRBJ1-2; V gene: TRBV19; clone size: few; D gene: TRBD1; CDR3 protein: CASSTAKTGGSYGYTF; CDR3 DNA: TGTGCCAGTAGTACCGCAAAGACAGGGGGGAGCTATGGCTACACCTTC
J gene: TRBJ1-3; V gene: TRBV6-4; clone size: .; D gene: .; CDR3 protein: CASSDIGVAGNTIYF; CDR3 DNA: TGTGCCAGCAGTGACATAGGGGTTGCTGGAAACACCATATATTTT
J gene: TRBJ1-5; V gene: TRBV6-1; clone size: few; D gene: .; CDR3 protein: CASSRTRHVVGGASSQPQHF; CDR3 DNA: TGTGCCAGCTCTCGTACCCGGCATGTGGTCGGGGGAGCGAGTTCGCAGCCCCAGCATTTT
J gene: TRBJ2-5; V gene: TRBV2; clone size: .; D gene: TRBD1; CDR3 protein: CASTGTAQETQYF; CDR3 DNA: TGTGCCAGCACGGGGACAGCTCAAGAGACCCAGTACTTC
J gene: TRBJ1-6; V gene: TRBV12-3/TRBV12-4; clone size: .; D gene: TRBD1; CDR3 protein: CASSLGTANSPLHF; CDR3 DNA: TGTGCCAGCAGTCTCGGGACAGCAAATTCACCCCTCCACTTT
J gene: TRBJ1-1; V gene: TRBV29-1; clone size: .; D gene: .; CDR3 protein: CSLRNRDSLVSTEAFF; CDR3 DNA: TGCAGCCTACGCAACAGGGATTCTTTGGTGAGCACTGAAGCTTTCTTT
J gene: TRBJ2-3; V gene: TRBV7-2; clone size: few; D gene: .; CDR3 protein: CASSPRTDTQYF; CDR3 DNA: TGTGCCAGCAGCCCACGCACAGATACGCAGTATTTT
J gene: TRBJ2-7; V gene: TRBV11-3; clone size: large; D gene: .; CDR3 protein: CASSRYLTGTPSSYEQYF; CDR3 DNA: TGTGCCAGCAGCCGATATCTAACCGGGACCCCGAGCTCCTACGAGCAGTACTTC
J gene: TRBJ1-2; V gene: TRBV6-1; clone size: few; D gene: .; CDR3 protein: CASSPGYGYTF; CDR3 DNA: TGTGCCAGCAGCCCCGGTTATGGCTACACCTTC
J gene: TRBJ1-1; V gene: TRBV6-1; clone size: few; D gene: .; CDR3 protein: CATQGRNTEAFF; CDR3 DNA: TGTGCCACTCAGGGCCGGAACACTGAAGCTTTCTTT
J gene: TRBJ2-7; V gene: TRBV18; clone size: .; D gene: TRBD1; CDR3 protein: CASSLSGTGAYEQYF; CDR3 DNA: TGTGCCAGCTCACTCAGCGGGACAGGGGCCTACGAGCAGTACTTC
J gene: TRBJ2-5; V gene: TRBV20-1; clone size: few; D gene: TRBD1; CDR3 protein: CSARQGTETQYF; CDR3 DNA: TGCAGTGCAAGACAGGGTACGGAGACCCAGTACTTC